The sequence of this T cell receptor beta chain was determined in a study of blood T cell repertoires in COVID-19. Libraries were prepared by immunoSEQ multiplex PCR; TCRdb keeps only in-frame clonotypes and omits some of them. The sample consists of roughly 65,000 clones, roughly three quarters of them appearing once. There are 13 residues in the CDR3. Germline V gene sequence: CDR1 SGHNT, CDR2 YENEEA. V was cut by 3 bases and J by 7 bases, with 7 bases left in between. The TCR originated in a man aged 55 to 70 with acute or convalescent COVID-19. The V call is TRBV11-3, the J call TRBJ1-6; D ambiguous. Sequences were obtained from peripheral blood. The CDR3 DNA sequence: TGTGCCAGCAGCTTGGCAGGCAATTCACCCCTCCACTTT. Translating it yields CASSLAGNSPLHF.